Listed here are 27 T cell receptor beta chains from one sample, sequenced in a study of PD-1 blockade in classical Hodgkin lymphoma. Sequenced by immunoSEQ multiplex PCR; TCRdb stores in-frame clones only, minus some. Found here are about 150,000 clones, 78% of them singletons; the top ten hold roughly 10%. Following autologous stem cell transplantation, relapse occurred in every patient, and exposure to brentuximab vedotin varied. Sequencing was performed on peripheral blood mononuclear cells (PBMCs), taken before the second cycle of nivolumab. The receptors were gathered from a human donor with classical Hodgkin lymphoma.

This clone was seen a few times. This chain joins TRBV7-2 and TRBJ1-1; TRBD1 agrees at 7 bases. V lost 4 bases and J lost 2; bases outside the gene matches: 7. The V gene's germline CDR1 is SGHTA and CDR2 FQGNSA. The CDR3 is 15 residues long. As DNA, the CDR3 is TGTGCCAGCAGCTCCGGGACAGAGGGTAACACTGAAGCTTTCTTT. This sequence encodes CASSSGTEGNTEAFF.

CDR3 amino acids: CASSSGTVNTEAFF. In DNA, the CDR3 is TGTGCCAGCTCATCCGGGACAGTGAACACTGAAGCTTTCTTT. This chain uses TRBV18 with TRBJ1-1; 7 nucleotides line up with TRBD1. Losses at the gene ends were 5 bases for V and 0 bases for J; bases not matched to a gene: 3. CDR3 length equals 14 residues. Per germline, CDR1 KGHSH and CDR2 LQKENI.

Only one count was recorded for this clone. CDR3 nucleotide sequence: TGTGCCAGCAGCTTGGCCGGGGGGGACAGGGGTAACAATGAGCAGTTCTTC. Protein product: CASSLAGGDRGNNEQFF. This chain connects TRBV5-4 to TRBJ2-1; 10 nucleotides match TRBD1. The CDR3 is 17 amino acids. V was pared by 0 bases and J by 5 bases, with 8 bases of the junction left unmatched. Per germline, CDR1 SGHNT and CDR2 YYREEE (reference sequence).

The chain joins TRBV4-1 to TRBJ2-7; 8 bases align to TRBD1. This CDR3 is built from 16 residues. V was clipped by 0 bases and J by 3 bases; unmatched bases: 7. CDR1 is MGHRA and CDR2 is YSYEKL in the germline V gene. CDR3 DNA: TGCGCCAGCAGCCAAGATGGCAGGGGGCGAAACTACGAGCAGTACTTC. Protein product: CASSQDGRGRNYEQYF.

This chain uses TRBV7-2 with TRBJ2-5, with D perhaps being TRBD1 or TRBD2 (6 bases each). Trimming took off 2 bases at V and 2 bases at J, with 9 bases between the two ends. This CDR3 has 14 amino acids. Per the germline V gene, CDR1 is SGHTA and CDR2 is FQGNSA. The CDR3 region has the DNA TGTGCCAGCAGCTTAACGGGGGCGCAAGAGACCCAGTACTTC. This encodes CASSLTGAQETQYF.

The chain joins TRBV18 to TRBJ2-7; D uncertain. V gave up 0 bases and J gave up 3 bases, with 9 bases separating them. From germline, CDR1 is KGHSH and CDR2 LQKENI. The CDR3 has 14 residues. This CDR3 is CASSPPAGFYEQYF. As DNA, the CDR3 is TGTGCCAGCTCACCACCGGCAGGTTTCTACGAGCAGTACTTC.

CDR3 sequence reads: CASSQAYWAQETQYF. The CDR3 DNA follows: TGCGCCAGCAGCCAAGCTTATTGGGCTCAAGAGACCCAGTACTTC. The chain couples TRBV4-3 to TRBJ2-5; no clear D. V gave up 1 base and J gave up 2 bases, with 11 bases separating them. The CDR3 sequence is 15 residues long. CDR1 and CDR2 from the germline V gene are LGHNA and YSLEER.

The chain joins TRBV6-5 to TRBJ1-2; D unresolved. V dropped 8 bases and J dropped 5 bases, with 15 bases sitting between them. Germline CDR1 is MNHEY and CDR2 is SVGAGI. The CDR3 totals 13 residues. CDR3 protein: CASSPRKPYGYTF. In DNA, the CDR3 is TGTGCCAGCTCCCCCCGGAAGCCGTATGGCTACACCTTC.

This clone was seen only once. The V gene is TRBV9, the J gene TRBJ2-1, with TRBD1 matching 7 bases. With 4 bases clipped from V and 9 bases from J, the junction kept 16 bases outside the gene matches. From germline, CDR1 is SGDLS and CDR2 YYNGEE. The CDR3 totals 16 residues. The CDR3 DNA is TGTGCCAGCAGCCCCCGACAGGGTTCGGCCGTTGGTGAGCAGTTCTTC. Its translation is CASSPRQGSAVGEQFF.

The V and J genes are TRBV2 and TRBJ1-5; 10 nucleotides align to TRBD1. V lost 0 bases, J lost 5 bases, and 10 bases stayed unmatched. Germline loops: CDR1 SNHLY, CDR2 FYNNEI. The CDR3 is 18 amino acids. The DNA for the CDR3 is TGTGCCAGCAGTGAAGCGCTTGGACAGGGGGATTTAGATCAGCCCCAGCATTTT. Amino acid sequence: CASSEALGQGDLDQPQHF.

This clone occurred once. The CDR3 bases are TGTGCCAGCCCTCCTCCGGGGGAACTAGCGGTTAATGAGCAGTTCTTC. Its protein is CASPPPGELAVNEQFF. This chain joins TRBV28 and TRBJ2-1; 8 bases agree with TRBD2. J gave up 7 bases and V 8 bases, and 16 bases lay outside the gene matches. This CDR3 contains 16 residues. Germline V gene lookup returns CDR1 MDHEN and CDR2 SYDVKM.

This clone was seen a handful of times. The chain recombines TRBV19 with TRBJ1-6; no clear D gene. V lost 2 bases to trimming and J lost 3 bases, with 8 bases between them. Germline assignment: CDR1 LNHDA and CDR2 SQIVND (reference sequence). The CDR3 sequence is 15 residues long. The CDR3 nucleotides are TGTGCCAGTAGTATACGAGGCAGCTATAATTCACCCCTCCACTTT. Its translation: CASSIRGSYNSPLHF.

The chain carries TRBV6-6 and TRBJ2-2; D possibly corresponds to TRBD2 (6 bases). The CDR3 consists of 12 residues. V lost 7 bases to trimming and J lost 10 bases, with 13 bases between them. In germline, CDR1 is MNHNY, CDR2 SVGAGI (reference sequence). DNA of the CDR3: TGTGCCAGCACAAAGTGGGGGGAGGAGCTGTTTTTT. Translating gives CASTKWGEELFF.

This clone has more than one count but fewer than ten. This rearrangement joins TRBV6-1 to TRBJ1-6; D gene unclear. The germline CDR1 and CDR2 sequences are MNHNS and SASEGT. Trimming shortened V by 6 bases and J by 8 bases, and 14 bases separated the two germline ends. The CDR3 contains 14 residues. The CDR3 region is CASSATRTDSPLHF. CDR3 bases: TGTGCCAGCAGCGCCACACGAACGGATTCACCCCTCCACTTT.

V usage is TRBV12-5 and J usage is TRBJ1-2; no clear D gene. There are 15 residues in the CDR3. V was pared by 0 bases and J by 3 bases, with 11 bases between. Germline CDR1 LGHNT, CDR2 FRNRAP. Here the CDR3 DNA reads TGTGCTAGTGGTTTGGTACCCGTCGGGGACTATGGCTACACCTTC. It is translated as CASGLVPVGDYGYTF.

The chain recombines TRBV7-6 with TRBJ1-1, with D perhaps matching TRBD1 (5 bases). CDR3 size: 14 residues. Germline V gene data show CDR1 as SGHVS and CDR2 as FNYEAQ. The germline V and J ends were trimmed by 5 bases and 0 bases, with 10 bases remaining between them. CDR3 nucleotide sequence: TGTGCCAGCAGCCCGACAGAGATGAACACTGAAGCTTTCTTT. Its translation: CASSPTEMNTEAFF.

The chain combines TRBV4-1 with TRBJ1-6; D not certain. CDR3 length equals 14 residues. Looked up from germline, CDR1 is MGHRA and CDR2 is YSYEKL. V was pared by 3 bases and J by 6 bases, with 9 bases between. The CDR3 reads CASSHIRGNSPLHF. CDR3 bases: TGCGCCAGCAGCCACATACGGGGTAATTCACCCCTCCACTTT.

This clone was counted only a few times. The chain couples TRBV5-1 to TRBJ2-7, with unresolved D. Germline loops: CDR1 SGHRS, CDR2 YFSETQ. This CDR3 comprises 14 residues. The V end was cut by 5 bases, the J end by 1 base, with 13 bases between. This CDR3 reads CASRVHTRSYEQYF. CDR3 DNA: TGCGCCAGCAGGGTCCATACACGATCCTACGAGCAGTACTTC.

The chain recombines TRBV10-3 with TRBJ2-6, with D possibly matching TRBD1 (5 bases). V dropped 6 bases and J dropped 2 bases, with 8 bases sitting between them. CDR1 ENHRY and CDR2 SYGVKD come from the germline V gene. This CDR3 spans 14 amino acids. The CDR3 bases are TGTGCCATCAGCGCGACAGCTGGGGCCAACGTCCTGACTTTC. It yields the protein CAISATAGANVLTF.

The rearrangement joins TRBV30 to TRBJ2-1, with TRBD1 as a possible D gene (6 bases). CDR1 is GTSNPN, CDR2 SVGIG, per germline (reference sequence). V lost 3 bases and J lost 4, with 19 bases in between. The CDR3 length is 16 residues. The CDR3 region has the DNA TGTGCCTGGAGCCTACCCGGGACATCGTCATACAATGAGCAGTTCTTC. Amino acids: CAWSLPGTSSYNEQFF.

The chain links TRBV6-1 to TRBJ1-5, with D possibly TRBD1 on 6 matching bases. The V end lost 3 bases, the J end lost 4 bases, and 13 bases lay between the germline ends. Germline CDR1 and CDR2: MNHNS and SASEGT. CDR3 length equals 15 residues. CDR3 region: CASSDPRQANQPQHF. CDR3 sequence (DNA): TGTGCCAGCAGTGATCCTCGACAGGCAAATCAGCCCCAGCATTTT.

The CDR3 sequence: CASSPRAPSRDTEAFF. CDR3 nucleotide sequence: TGTGCCAGCAGCCCCAGGGCACCCTCAAGGGACACTGAAGCTTTCTTT. The V call is TRBV4-2, the J call TRBJ1-1; perhaps TRBD1 as D (5 bases). This CDR3 contains 16 residues. Deletions cut 4 bases from V and 3 bases from J, with 18 bases between. Germline CDR1 reads LGHNA; CDR2 reads YNFKEQ.

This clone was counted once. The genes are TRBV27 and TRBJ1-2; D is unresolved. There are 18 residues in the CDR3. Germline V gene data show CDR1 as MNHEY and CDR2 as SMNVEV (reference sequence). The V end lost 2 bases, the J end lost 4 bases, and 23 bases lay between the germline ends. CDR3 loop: CASSLGSLSGFRGYGYTF. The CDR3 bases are TGTGCCAGCAGTTTAGGCTCCCTTTCGGGGTTTCGTGGCTATGGCTACACCTTC.

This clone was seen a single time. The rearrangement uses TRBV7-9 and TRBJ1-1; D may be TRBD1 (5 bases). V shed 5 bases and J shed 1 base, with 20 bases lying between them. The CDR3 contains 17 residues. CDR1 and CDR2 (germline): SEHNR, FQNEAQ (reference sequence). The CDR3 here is CASSDPGGGVQNTEAFF. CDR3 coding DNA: TGTGCCAGCAGCGACCCGGGCGGAGGGGTCCAGAACACTGAAGCTTTCTTT.

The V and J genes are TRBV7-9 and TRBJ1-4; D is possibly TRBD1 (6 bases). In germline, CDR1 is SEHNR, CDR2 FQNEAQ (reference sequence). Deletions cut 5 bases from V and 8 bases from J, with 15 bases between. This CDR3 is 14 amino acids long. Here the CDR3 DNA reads TGTGCCAGCAGCCAACAGGGAGTCGGGGAAAAACTGTTTTTT. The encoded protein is CASSQQGVGEKLFF.

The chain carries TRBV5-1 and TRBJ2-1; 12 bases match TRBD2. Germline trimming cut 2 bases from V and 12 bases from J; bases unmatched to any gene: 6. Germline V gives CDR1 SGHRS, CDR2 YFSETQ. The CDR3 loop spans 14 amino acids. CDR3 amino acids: CASSFASGRAGQFF. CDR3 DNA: TGCGCCAGCAGCTTTGCTAGCGGGAGGGCCGGGCAGTTCTTC.

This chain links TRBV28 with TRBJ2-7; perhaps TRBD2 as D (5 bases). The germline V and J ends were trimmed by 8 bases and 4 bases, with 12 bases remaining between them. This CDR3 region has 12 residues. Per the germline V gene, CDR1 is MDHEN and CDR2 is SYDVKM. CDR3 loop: CASSTPGYEQYF. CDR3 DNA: TGTGCCAGCTCTACCCCGGGGTACGAGCAGTACTTC.